This is a list of T cell receptor beta chains from one sample in a study of a mutant IDH1 vaccine in newly diagnosed glioma. Using immunoSEQ multiplex PCR, the repertoire was profiled, and TCRdb retains in-frame clones only, with some absent. The table records tens of thousands of clones, approximately 80% of them present only once. Sequenced here: PBMCs, sampled from a glioma patient treated with radiotherapy, temozolomide or both. All receptors come from a man between 35 and 55 years old with glioma. Some clones in this sample may be carry-over from other donors' samples. CDR3s include the opening cysteine and the closing phenylalanine or tryptophan. D genes are given only for firm matches. Only some rows state a clone size, as once, few, many or a class for expanded clones.

TRBV13	TRBJ2-3	-	-	CASSLAGPDTQYF	TGTGCCAGCAGCTTAGCAGGGCCAGATACGCAGTATTTT
TRBV9	TRBJ1-2	-	-	CASSVVGFSGYTF	TGTGCCAGCAGCGTAGTAGGGTTCAGTGGCTACACCTTC
TRBV6-1	TRBJ1-6	-	-	CASIGRGIFTLHF	TGTGCCAGCATCGGAAGGGGGATATTCACCCTCCACTTT
TRBV6-1	TRBJ1-6	-	-	CATRDYSSYNSPLHF	TGTGCCACCAGAGATTACAGCTCCTATAATTCACCCCTCCACTTT
TRBV9	TRBJ2-5	-	-	CASSPGGETQYF	TGTGCCAGCAGCCCAGGGGGGGAGACCCAGTACTTC
TRBV27	TRBJ2-3	TRBD2	-	CASIFRLSGGIRLDTQYF	TGTGCCAGCATTTTCAGGCTAAGCGGGGGGATTCGGCTAGATACGCAGTATTTT
TRBV29-1	TRBJ1-2	-	few	CSVEVREGIYGYTF	TGCAGCGTTGAAGTTCGCGAAGGGATTTATGGCTACACCTTC
TRBV7-9	TRBJ1-5	-	-	CASSLGQGFHQPQHF	TGTGCCAGCAGCTTAGGGCAGGGATTCCATCAGCCCCAGCATTTT
TRBV27	TRBJ2-7	-	few	CASSASGHEFYEQYF	TGTGCCAGCAGTGCCTCTGGTCACGAGTTCTACGAGCAGTACTTC
TRBV30	TRBJ1-5	-	-	CAWSVSGRQPQHF	TGTGCCTGGAGTGTAAGCGGTAGGCAGCCCCAGCATTTT
TRBV7-6	TRBJ2-3	-	few	CASSLSTDTQYF	TGTGCCAGCAGCCTTAGCACAGATACGCAGTATTTT
TRBV30	TRBJ1-2	TRBD1	once	CAWSASGLRDSDGYTF	TGTGCCTGGAGCGCTAGCGGTCTCCGGGACAGCGATGGCTACACCTTC
TRBV21-1	TRBJ1-5	-	-	CSAPVWPQHF	TGTAGCGCCCCCGTATGGCCCCAGCATTTT
TRBV5-5	TRBJ1-4	TRBD1	-	CASSLTGGTTNEKLFF	TGTGCCAGCAGCTTGACAGGGGGCACAACTAATGAAAAACTGTTTTTT
TRBV2	TRBJ2-1	TRBD2	few	CASSVTSGGRSIF	TGTGCCAGCAGTGTAACTAGCGGGGGCCGCTCGATCTTC
TRBV5-1	TRBJ2-7	-	-	CASSGLTTRNYEQYF	TGCGCCAGCAGCGGCCTAACGACAAGAAATTACGAGCAGTACTTC
TRBV2	TRBJ1-1	-	-	CASSRNGGTEAFF	TGTGCCAGCAGCCGAAATGGGGGTACTGAAGCTTTCTTT
TRBV6-1	TRBJ1-2	TRBD1	once	CASSALTGRWEIGYTF	TGTGCCAGCAGTGCGCTGACAGGGAGGTGGGAGATTGGCTACACCTTC
TRBV9	TRBJ1-6	-	-	CASSVASVSRGGVSSYNSPLHF	TGTGCCAGCAGCGTAGCCTCGGTAAGTCGGGGAGGGGTGAGCTCCTATAATTCACCCCTCCACTTT
TRBV9	TRBJ1-2	-	-	CASSQSNWAGQFLSF	TGTGCCAGCAGCCAAAGTAATTGGGCAGGGCAATTTCTCTCCTTC
TRBV2	TRBJ2-7	TRBD2	-	CASSLAGGPNEQYF	TGTGCCAGCAGTTTAGCGGGGGGGCCCAACGAGCAGTACTTC
TRBV7-8	TRBJ2-2	-	-	CASSSTQGALNTGELFF	TGTGCCAGCAGCTCCACCCAGGGTGCGTTGAACACCGGGGAGCTGTTTTTT
TRBV29-1	TRBJ2-5	-	once	CSVDSQGPGAETQYF	TGCAGCGTCGACAGTCAGGGACCCGGGGCGGAGACCCAGTACTTC
TRBV29-1	TRBJ1-5	TRBD1	-	CSVGTGTRPQHF	TGCAGCGTTGGGACAGGGACCCGGCCCCAGCATTTT
TRBV4-1	TRBJ1-5	-	-	CASSQVNGDQPQHF	TGCGCCAGCAGCCAAGTTAATGGGGATCAGCCCCAGCATTTT
TRBV5-6	TRBJ2-7	-	-	CASSVLRYEQYF	TGTGCCAGCAGCGTACTCCGATACGAGCAGTACTTC
TRBV7-7	TRBJ2-5	TRBD2	-	CASSRTTSGGSQYF	TGTGCTAGCAGCCGGACTACTAGCGGGGGATCCCAGTACTTC
TRBV5-4	TRBJ1-1	TRBD1	-	CASSFPRGPNTEAFF	TGTGCCAGCAGCTTCCCCAGGGGGCCAAACACTGAAGCTTTCTTT
TRBV6-5	TRBJ2-7	TRBD1	-	CASSPGQGSYEQYF	TGTGCCAGCAGCCCTGGACAGGGGTCCTACGAGCAGTACTTC
TRBV7-9	TRBJ2-3	-	-	CASSSPLTDTQYF	TGTGCCAGCAGCTCCCCACTGACAGATACGCAGTATTTT
TRBV4-2	TRBJ2-3	-	-	CASSQELTRPSTDTQYF	TGTGCCAGCAGCCAAGAGTTGACGCGCCCTAGCACAGATACGCAGTATTTT
TRBV7-9	TRBJ1-1	-	few	CASSLSTVAGEAFF	TGTGCCAGCAGCTTATCGACGGTCGCGGGTGAAGCTTTCTTT
TRBV13	TRBJ2-2	-	once	CASSSGLGDGELFF	TGTGCCAGCAGCTCCGGGCTCGGGGACGGGGAGCTGTTTTTT
TRBV2	TRBJ2-7	-	once	CASRGRVSSYEQYF	TGTGCCAGCAGGGGCAGGGTAAGCTCCTACGAGCAGTACTTC
TRBV6-5	TRBJ2-5	TRBD1	-	CASSQETGTETQYF	TGTGCCAGCAGTCAAGAGACAGGGACGGAGACCCAGTACTTC
TRBV4-1	TRBJ2-5	-	few	CASSQGFKETQYF	TGCGCCAGCAGCCAAGGCTTTAAAGAGACCCAGTACTTC
TRBV18	TRBJ1-3	TRBD1	few	CASSPADRGRSGNTIYF	TGTGCCAGCTCACCGGCAGACAGGGGGCGATCCGGAAACACCATATATTTT
TRBV5-6	TRBJ2-5	-	-	CASSKLGLLSQYF	TGTGCCAGCAGCAAGCTAGGGTTGCTATCCCAGTACTTC
TRBV2	TRBJ1-5	-	-	CASSEGYLSNQPQHF	TGTGCCAGCAGTGAAGGATATCTGAGCAATCAGCCCCAGCATTTT
TRBV9	TRBJ1-2	-	-	CASSGTGYTF	TGTGCCAGCAGCGGGACAGGCTACACCTTC
TRBV6-6	TRBJ1-6	-	-	CASNSGDSPLHF	TGTGCCAGCAACTCAGGAGATTCACCCCTCCACTTT
TRBV27	TRBJ2-5	TRBD2	-	CAIVNGTRGQETQYF	TGTGCCATCGTTAACGGGACTAGGGGCCAAGAGACCCAGTACTTC
TRBV18	TRBJ1-4	TRBD1	-	CASSSNRGDNEKLFF	TGTGCCAGCTCATCAAACAGGGGAGATAATGAAAAACTGTTTTTT
TRBV29-1	TRBJ1-3	-	-	CSVAQGGSTGNTIYF	TGCAGCGTCGCCCAGGGAGGTTCTACTGGAAACACCATATATTTT
TRBV6-5	TRBJ1-2	TRBD1	once	CASSYRTGADYGYTF	TGTGCCAGCAGTTACAGGACAGGGGCCGACTATGGCTACACCTTC
TRBV19	TRBJ2-7	TRBD2	-	CASSGGGAFEQYF	TGTGCCAGTAGCGGCGGGGGGGCCTTCGAGCAGTACTTC
TRBV14	TRBJ1-6	TRBD1	-	CASSQDLTGALHF	TGTGCCAGCAGCCAAGATCTAACAGGGGCCCTCCACTTT
TRBV30	TRBJ1-1	TRBD1	few	CAHAGTGTEAFF	TGTGCCCATGCCGGGACAGGGACTGAAGCTTTCTTT
TRBV2	TRBJ1-6	-	few	CASSGSGSPLHF	TGTGCCAGCAGCGGGAGTGGGTCACCCCTCCACTTT
TRBV4-1	TRBJ1-1	TRBD1	-	CASRGNRGRTEAFF	TGCGCCTCCCGAGGGAACAGGGGGAGGACTGAAGCTTTCTTT